The clone carrying this T cell receptor beta chain came up a few times. This CDR3 has 14 amino acids. Deletions cut 0 bases from V and 10 bases from J, with 13 bases between. CDR1 LGHDT and CDR2 YNNKEL come from the germline V gene (reference sequence). TCRdb called the 5' RACE reads again in MiXCR, with one record for every CDR3 protein. Of about 530,000 distinct CDR3 sequences in the sample, 20% to 25% were seen once. The data stem from a study of identical twins. These data are also associated with another study on yellow fever vaccine responses in identical twins.

The sequenced sample was CD4+ T cells sorted from blood. The sequence was obtained from a young woman in good health. The chain combines TRBV3-1 with TRBJ2-1, with unresolved D. The CDR3 DNA reads TGTGCCAGCAGCCAAGATAGGGTAGCCAGGGAGCAGTTCTTC. Amino acids: CASSQDRVAREQFF.